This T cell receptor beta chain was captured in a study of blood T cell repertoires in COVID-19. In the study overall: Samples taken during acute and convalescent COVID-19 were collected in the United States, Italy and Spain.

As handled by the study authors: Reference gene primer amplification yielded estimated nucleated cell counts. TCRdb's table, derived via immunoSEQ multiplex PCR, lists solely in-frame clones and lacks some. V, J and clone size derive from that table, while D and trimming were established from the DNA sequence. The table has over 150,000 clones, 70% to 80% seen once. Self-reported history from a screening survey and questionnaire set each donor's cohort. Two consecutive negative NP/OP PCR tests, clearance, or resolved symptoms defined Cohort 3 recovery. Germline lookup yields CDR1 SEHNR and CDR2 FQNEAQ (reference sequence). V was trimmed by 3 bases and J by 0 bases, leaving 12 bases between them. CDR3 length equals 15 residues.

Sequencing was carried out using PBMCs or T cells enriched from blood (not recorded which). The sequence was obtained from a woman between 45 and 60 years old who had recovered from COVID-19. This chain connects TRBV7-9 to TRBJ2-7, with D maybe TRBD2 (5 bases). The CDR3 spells CASSFEGFFSYEQYF. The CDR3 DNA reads TGTGCCAGCAGCTTTGAGGGATTCTTCTCCTACGAGCAGTACTTC.